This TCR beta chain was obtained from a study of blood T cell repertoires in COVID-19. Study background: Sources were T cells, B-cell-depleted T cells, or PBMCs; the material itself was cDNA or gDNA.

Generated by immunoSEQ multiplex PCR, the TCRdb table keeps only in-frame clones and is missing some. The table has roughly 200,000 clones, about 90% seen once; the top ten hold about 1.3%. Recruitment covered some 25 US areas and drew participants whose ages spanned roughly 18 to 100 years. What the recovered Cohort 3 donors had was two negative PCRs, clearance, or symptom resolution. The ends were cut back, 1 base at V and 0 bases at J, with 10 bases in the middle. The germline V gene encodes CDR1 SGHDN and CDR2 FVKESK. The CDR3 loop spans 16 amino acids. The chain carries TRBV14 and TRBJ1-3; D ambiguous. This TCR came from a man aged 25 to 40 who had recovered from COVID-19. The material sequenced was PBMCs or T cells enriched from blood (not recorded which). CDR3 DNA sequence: TGTGCCAGCAGCCAAGGTTTACGACTCTCTGGAAACACCATATATTTT. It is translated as CASSQGLRLSGNTIYF.